Here is one T cell receptor (beta chain) with its context. The antigen remains undetermined. These data belong to a study of early stage breast cancer tumors. Whole-study findings and limits: Tumors had roughly 2.4-fold higher T cell density and higher clonality than adjacent normal breast tissue.

The assay was immunoSEQ multiplex PCR, and TCRdb's table has in-frame clones only and misses some. Of about 58,000 clones listed, 60% to 85% are singletons. Germline-derived CDR1 and CDR2 are LNHDA and SQIVND (reference sequence). CDR3 size: 18 residues. With V trimmed by 5 bases and J by 0 bases, 12 bases remained unmatched. The gene calls are TRBV19 and TRBJ2-3; 9 bases match TRBD1. This sequence was found in a person aged 25 to 39 with breast cancer. The sequenced sample was blood. The CDR3 coding sequence is TGTGCCAGTAGTCACAGGGGGCGCCGTGCGGGGAGCACAGATACGCAGTATTTT. It codes for CASSHRGRRAGSTDTQYF.